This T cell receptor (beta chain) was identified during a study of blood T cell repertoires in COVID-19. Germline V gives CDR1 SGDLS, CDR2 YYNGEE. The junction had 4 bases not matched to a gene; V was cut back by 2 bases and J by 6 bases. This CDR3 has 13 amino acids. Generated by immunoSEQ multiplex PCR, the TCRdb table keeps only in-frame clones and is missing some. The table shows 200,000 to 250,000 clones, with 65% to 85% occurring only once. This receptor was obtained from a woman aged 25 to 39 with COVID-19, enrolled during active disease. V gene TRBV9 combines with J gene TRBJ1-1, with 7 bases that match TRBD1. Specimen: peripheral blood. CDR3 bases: TGTGCCAGCAGCGTCCTTCAGGGGGCTGAAGCTTTCTTT. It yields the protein CASSVLQGAEAFF.